Listed here are 13 T cell receptor beta chains from one sample, sequenced in a study of T-cell reconstitution after alpha-beta-depleted transplantation in children. TCRbeta library preparation incorporated unique molecular identifiers. TCRdb reanalysed the PCR reads using MiXCR and keeps one entry per CDR3 protein. The table records roughly 74,000 distinct CDR3 sequences, 15% to 20% of them present only once. The input for sequencing was PBMCs, mostly from graft donor cells, taken 360 days after TCRalphabeta/CD19-depleted stem cell transplant. Receptor source: a male patient between 2 and 15 years old who had a stem cell transplant for acute lymphoblastic leukemia, so the T cells may come from the graft donor.

This clonotype was picked up many times. The chain joins TRBV20-1 to TRBJ2-7, with TRBD1 matching 8 bases. V shed 0 bases and J 2 bases; nucleotides not matched to a gene: 3. The germline gives CDR1 DFQATT, CDR2 SNEGSKA (reference sequence). CDR3 length equals 14 residues. In DNA, the CDR3 is TGCAGTGCTAGAGATCAACAGGGGGCCTACGAGCAGTACTTC. Its protein product is CSARDQQGAYEQYF.

The V gene is TRBV28, the J gene TRBJ2-7, with 7 bases matching TRBD1. Germline trimming cut 5 bases from V and 1 base from J; bases unmatched to any gene: 5. The CDR3 loop spans 14 amino acids. The germline gives CDR1 MDHEN, CDR2 SYDVKM. This CDR3 reads CASSPGTESYEQYF. Here the CDR3 DNA reads TGTGCCAGCAGTCCCGGGACAGAATCCTACGAGCAGTACTTC.

The table lists this clonotype with a few counts. This sequence joins TRBV5-1 and TRBJ1-3, with a weak D call TRBD1 (5 bases). Germline loops: CDR1 SGHRS, CDR2 YFSETQ. Trimming took off 0 bases at V and 0 bases at J, with 7 bases between the two ends. The CDR3 is 15 residues long. CDR3 sequence reads: CASSLEGISGNTIYF. CDR3 sequence (DNA): TGCGCCAGCAGCTTGGAGGGGATCTCTGGAAACACCATATATTTT.

A few counts support this clonotype. CDR3 loop: CASSQDSGESGELFF. The CDR3 DNA reads as TGTGCCAGCAGCCAAGATTCGGGGGAATCCGGGGAGCTGTTTTTT. The rearrangement joins TRBV3-1 to TRBJ2-2, with a possible D match to TRBD2 (6 bases). Germline CDR1 is LGHDT and CDR2 is YNNKEL (reference sequence). The CDR3 runs 15 residues. Trimming took 0 bases from V and 6 from J, leaving 11 bases between them.

This clonotype was seen a few times. The J gene is TRBJ2-5, the V gene TRBV12-3 or TRBV12-4, with D perhaps TRBD2 (6 bases). Trimming removed 5 bases at V and 0 bases at J, with 10 bases between. The CDR3 loop spans 14 amino acids. The CDR3 is CASSARDYQETQYF. CDR3 nucleotides: TGTGCCAGCAGTGCCCGGGACTACCAAGAGACCCAGTACTTC.

This clonotype was seen a handful of times. The chain combines TRBV2 with TRBJ2-5, with D possibly being TRBD2 (6 bases). The V end lost 6 bases, the J end lost 5 bases, and 16 bases lay between the germline ends. This CDR3 has 14 amino acids. The V gene's germline CDR1 is SNHLY and CDR2 FYNNEI. The CDR3 bases are TGTGCCAGCAGACCCCAGACTAGTGGGGAGACCCAGTACTTC. Encoded protein: CASRPQTSGETQYF.

The chain couples TRBV5-5 to TRBJ2-5, with 7 bases identical to TRBD1. Germline CDR1 reads SGHKS; CDR2 reads YYEKEE (reference sequence). Trimming cost V 1 base and J 2 bases; bases outside gene matches: 2. CDR3 length: 14 residues. CDR3 sequence: CASSLNRGQETQYF. CDR3 DNA sequence: TGTGCCAGCAGCTTGAACAGGGGACAAGAGACCCAGTACTTC.

This clonotype was observed a handful of times. The V gene is TRBV5-4, the J gene TRBJ2-5, with TRBD2 matching 13 bases. Germline loops: CDR1 SGHNT, CDR2 YYREEE (reference sequence). The CDR3 runs to 14 residues. J was trimmed by 5 bases and V by 2 bases; bases with no gene match: 0. CDR3 residues: CASSLLAGGETQYF. For the CDR3, the DNA is TGTGCCAGCAGCTTACTAGCGGGAGGGGAGACCCAGTACTTC.

This chain connects TRBV5-1 to TRBJ2-2; 9 bases match TRBD2. J lost 4 bases, V lost 0 bases, and 4 bases had no gene match. The germline gives CDR1 SGHRS, CDR2 YFSETQ. This CDR3 is 16 amino acids long. CDR3 loop: CASSLESGRITGELFF. Written as DNA, the CDR3 is TGCGCCAGCAGCTTGGAAAGCGGGAGGATCACCGGGGAGCTGTTTTTT.

V and J are TRBV20-1 and TRBJ1-1; D gene uncertain. The CDR3 length is 15 residues. Germline CDR1 and CDR2: DFQATT and SNEGSKA (reference sequence). Trimming took off 1 base at V and 0 bases at J, with 12 bases between the two ends. The CDR3 DNA reads TGCAGTGCTAGAGGCTACGGACTACTGAACACTGAAGCTTTCTTT. This translates into CSARGYGLLNTEAFF.

V and J are TRBV4-2 and TRBJ2-5; D ambiguous. This CDR3 contains 14 residues. Germline V gene data show CDR1 as LGHNA and CDR2 as YNFKEQ. The V end lost 6 bases, the J end lost 5 bases, and 16 bases lay between the germline ends. The CDR3 DNA follows: TGTGCCAGCAGTCCCGCCCCCTCCCGGGAGACCCAGTACTTC. Residues: CASSPAPSRETQYF.

This clonotype was counted ten times or more. The chain combines TRBV20-1 with TRBJ2-5, with D unresolved. There are 11 residues in the CDR3. V was clipped by 6 bases and J by 2 bases, with 7 bases between them. Per the germline V gene, CDR1 is DFQATT and CDR2 is SNEGSKA (reference sequence). The CDR3: CSAPRQETQYF. CDR3 sequence (DNA): TGCAGTGCCCCCCGGCAAGAGACCCAGTACTTC.

This clonotype was seen repeatedly, ten times or more. The chain recombines TRBV7-9 with TRBJ2-7; D might be TRBD1 or TRBD2, each matching 5 bases. Trimming stripped 4 bases from V and 2 bases from J, with 15 bases between. Germline V gene data show CDR1 as SEHNR and CDR2 as FQNEAQ (reference sequence). The CDR3 has 15 amino acids. CDR3 region: CASSYRREGPYEQYF. The CDR3, as DNA: TGTGCCAGCAGCTATCGCCGAGAGGGGCCCTACGAGCAGTACTTC.